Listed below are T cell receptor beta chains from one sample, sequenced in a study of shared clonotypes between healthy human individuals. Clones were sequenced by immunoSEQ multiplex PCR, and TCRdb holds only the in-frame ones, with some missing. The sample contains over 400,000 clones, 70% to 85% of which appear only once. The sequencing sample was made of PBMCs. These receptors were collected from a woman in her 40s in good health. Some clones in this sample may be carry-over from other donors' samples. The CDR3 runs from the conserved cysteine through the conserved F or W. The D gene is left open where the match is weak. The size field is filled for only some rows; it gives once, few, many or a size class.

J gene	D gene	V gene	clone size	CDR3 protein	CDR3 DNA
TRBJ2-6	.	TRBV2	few	CASSVLGTLSGANVLTF	TGTGCCAGCAGCGTTCTGGGTACCCTCTCTGGGGCCAACGTCCTGACTTTC
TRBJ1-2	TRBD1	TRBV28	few	CASSLGSQGATGYTF	TGTGCCAGCAGTTTGGGATCACAGGGGGCGACTGGCTACACCTTC
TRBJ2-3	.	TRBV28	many	CASSLFLEGSVTQYF	TGTGCCAGCAGTTTATTCTTGGAGGGGTCAGTTACGCAGTATTTT
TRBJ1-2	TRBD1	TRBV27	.	CASSSTGGGYTF	TGTGCCAGCAGTTCCACAGGGGGTGGCTACACCTTC
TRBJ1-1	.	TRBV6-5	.	CASSPPMNTEAFF	TGTGCCAGCAGTCCTCCCATGAACACTGAAGCTTTCTTT
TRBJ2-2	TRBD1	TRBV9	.	CASSVATTGRGTGELFF	TGTGCCAGCAGCGTAGCTACGACAGGGAGAGGTACCGGGGAGCTGTTTTTT
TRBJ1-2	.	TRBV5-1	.	CASSLAGGENYGYTF	TGCGCCAGCAGCTTGGCCGGGGGAGAGAACTATGGCTACACCTTC
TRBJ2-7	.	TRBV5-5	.	CASSLRVSYSYEQYF	TGTGCCAGCAGCTTAAGAGTTTCGTATTCCTACGAGCAGTACTTC
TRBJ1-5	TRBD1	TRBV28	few	CASSPRDSSNQPQHF	TGTGCCAGCAGTCCCCGGGACAGTAGCAATCAGCCCCAGCATTTT
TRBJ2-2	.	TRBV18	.	CASSQGFPGTGELFF	TGTGCCAGCTCACAGGGTTTTCCAGGCACCGGGGAGCTGTTTTTT
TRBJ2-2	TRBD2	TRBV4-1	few	CASSHSLGGTSGRRNTGELFF	TGCGCCAGCAGCCACTCCCTGGGCGGGACTAGCGGGAGGAGGAACACCGGGGAGCTGTTTTTT
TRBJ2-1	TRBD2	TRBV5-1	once	CASSPGLAGDGEQFF	TGCGCCAGCAGCCCGGGACTAGCGGGAGACGGTGAGCAGTTCTTC
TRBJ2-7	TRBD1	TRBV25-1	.	CASSVAGGTYEQYF	TGTGCCAGCAGTGTGGCAGGGGGAACCTACGAGCAGTACTTC
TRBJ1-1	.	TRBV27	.	CASSEVTGVAEAFF	TGTGCCAGCAGTGAAGTGACGGGGGTAGCTGAAGCTTTCTTT
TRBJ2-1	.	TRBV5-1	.	CASGTTTNNEQFF	TGCGCCAGCGGGACAACAACCAACAATGAGCAGTTCTTC
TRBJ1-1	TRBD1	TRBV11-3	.	CASSRTGGADTEAFF	TGTGCCAGCAGTCGGACAGGGGGCGCGGACACTGAAGCTTTCTTT
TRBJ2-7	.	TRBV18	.	CASSPESTRAEQYF	TGTGCCAGCTCACCGGAGTCGACCCGAGCGGAGCAGTACTTC
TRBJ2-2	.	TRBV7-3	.	CASSLTGTGELFF	TGTGCCAGCAGCTTAACGGGCACCGGGGAGCTGTTTTTT
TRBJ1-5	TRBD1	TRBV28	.	CASSPDRAYSNQPQHF	TGTGCCAGCAGCCCGGACAGGGCCTATAGCAATCAGCCCCAGCATTTT
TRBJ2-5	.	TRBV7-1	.	CASSSSGGGVQYF	TGTGCCAGCAGCTCTTCTGGAGGGGGAGTCCAGTACTTC
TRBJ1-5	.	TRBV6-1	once	CASSEWDTSGDQPQHF	TGTGCCAGCAGTGAATGGGACACCTCCGGGGATCAGCCCCAGCATTTT
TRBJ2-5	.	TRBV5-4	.	CASSPKDQETQYF	TGTGCCAGCAGCCCGAAGGATCAAGAGACCCAGTACTTC
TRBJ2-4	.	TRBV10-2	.	CASSEGWPSVGNIQYF	TGCGCCAGCAGTGAGGGGTGGCCCTCCGTGGGGAACATTCAGTACTTC
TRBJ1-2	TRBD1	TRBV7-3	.	CASSPGTANYGYTF	TGTGCCAGCAGCCCGGGGACAGCTAACTATGGCTACACCTTC
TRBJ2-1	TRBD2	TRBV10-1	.	CASRAGESGEQFF	TGCGCCAGCAGAGCGGGAGAATCCGGTGAGCAGTTCTTC
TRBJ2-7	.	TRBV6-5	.	CASRDDRPPYEQYF	TGTGCCAGCAGAGACGACAGGCCTCCCTACGAGCAGTACTTC
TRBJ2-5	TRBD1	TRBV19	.	CASSTGTAQETQYF	TGTGCCAGTAGTACCGGGACAGCCCAAGAGACCCAGTACTTC
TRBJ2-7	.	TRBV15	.	CATSRDKLFSYEQYF	TGTGCCACCAGCAGAGATAAGTTGTTTTCCTACGAGCAGTACTTC
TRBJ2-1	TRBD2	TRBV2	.	CASSEDLAGVDNEQFF	TGTGCCAGCAGTGAAGACCTAGCGGGAGTTGACAATGAGCAGTTCTTC
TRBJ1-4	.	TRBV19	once	CASSIQRGTNEKLFF	TGTGCCAGTAGTATACAACGGGGGACGAATGAAAAACTGTTTTTT
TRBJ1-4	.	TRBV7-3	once	CASSPGLGQKLFF	TGTGCCAGCAGCCCCGGGCTAGGACAAAAACTGTTTTTT
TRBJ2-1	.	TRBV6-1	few	CASFYGTYNEQFF	TGTGCCAGCTTCTATGGAACCTACAATGAGCAGTTCTTC
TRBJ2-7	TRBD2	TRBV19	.	CASSIPGLVYEQYF	TGTGCCAGTAGTATACCGGGACTAGTCTACGAGCAGTACTTC
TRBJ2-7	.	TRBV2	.	CASSEYYEQYF	TGTGCCAGCAGTGAGTACTACGAGCAGTACTTC
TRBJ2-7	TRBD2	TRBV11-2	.	CASSSPRTSGRYEQYF	TGTGCCAGCAGCTCCCCCCGGACTAGCGGGAGATACGAGCAGTACTTC
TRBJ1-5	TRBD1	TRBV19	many	CASSLDRGGTQPQHF	TGTGCCAGTAGTCTCGACAGGGGAGGTACTCAGCCCCAGCATTTT
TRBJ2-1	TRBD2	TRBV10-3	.	CAIRNGLAGDNEQFF	TGTGCCATCAGAAACGGACTAGCGGGAGACAATGAGCAGTTCTTC
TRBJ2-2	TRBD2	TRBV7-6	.	CASSSGLAGRGTGELFF	TGTGCCAGCAGCTCGGGACTAGCGGGGAGGGGCACCGGGGAGCTGTTTTTT
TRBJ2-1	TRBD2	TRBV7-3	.	CASSLTTTSGRANEQFF	TGTGCCAGCAGCTTAACAACAACTAGCGGGAGGGCGAATGAGCAGTTCTTC
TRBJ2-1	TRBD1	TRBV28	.	CASSFTRQGLGWQFF	TGTGCCAGCAGTTTCACCCGACAGGGCCTAGGGTGGCAGTTCTTC
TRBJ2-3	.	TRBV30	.	CAWSYRRHTDTQYF	TGTGCCTGGAGTTATCGGAGACACACAGATACGCAGTATTTT
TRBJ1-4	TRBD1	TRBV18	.	CASSPQQGTYEKLFF	TGTGCCAGCTCACCACAACAGGGGACCTATGAAAAACTGTTTTTT
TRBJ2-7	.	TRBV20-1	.	CSASVGREQYF	TGCAGTGCTAGTGTCGGACGCGAGCAGTACTTC
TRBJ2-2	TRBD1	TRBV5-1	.	CASSLVRQGPTGELFF	TGCGCCAGCAGCTTGGTTCGACAGGGCCCCACCGGGGAGCTGTTTTTT
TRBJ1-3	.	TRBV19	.	CASKEMNSGNTIYF	TGTGCCAGTAAGGAGATGAACTCTGGAAACACCATATATTTT
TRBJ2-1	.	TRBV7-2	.	CASSLGRGLGYQQFF	TGTGCCAGCAGCTTAGGGAGGGGACTCGGCTACCAGCAGTTCTTC